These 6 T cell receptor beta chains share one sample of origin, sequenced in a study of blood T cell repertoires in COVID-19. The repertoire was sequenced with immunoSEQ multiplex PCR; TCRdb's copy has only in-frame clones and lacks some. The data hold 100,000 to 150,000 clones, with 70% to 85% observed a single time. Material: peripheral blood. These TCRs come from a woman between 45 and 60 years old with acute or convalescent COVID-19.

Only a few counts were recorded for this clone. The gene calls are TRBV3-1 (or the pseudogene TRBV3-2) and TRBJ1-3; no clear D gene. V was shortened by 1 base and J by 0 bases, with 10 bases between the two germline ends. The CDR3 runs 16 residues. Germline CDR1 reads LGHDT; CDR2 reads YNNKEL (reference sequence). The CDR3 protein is CASSQVTGYSGNTIYF. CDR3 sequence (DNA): TGTGCCAGCAGCCAAGTCACGGGTTACTCTGGAAACACCATATATTTT.

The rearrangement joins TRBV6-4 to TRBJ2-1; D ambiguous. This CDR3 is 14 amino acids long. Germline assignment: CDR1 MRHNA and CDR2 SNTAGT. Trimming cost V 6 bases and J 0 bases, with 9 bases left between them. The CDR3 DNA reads TGTGCCAGCAGCCCGGGTCGCTCCTACAATGAGCAGTTCTTC. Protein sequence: CASSPGRSYNEQFF.

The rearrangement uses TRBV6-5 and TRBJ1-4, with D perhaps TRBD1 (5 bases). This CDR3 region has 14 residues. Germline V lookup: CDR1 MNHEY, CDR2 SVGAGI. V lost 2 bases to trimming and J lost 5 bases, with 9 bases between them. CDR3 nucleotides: TGTGCCAGCAGTTACCAGGGTTCAAATGAAAAACTGTTTTTT. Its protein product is CASSYQGSNEKLFF.

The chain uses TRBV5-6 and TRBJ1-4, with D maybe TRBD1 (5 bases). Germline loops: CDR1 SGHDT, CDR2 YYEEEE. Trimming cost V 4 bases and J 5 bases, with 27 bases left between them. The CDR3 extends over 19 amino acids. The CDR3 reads CASSPQLGGFERENEKLFF. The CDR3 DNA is TGTGCCAGCAGCCCCCAGCTGGGGGGTTTTGAAAGAGAAAATGAAAAACTGTTTTTT.

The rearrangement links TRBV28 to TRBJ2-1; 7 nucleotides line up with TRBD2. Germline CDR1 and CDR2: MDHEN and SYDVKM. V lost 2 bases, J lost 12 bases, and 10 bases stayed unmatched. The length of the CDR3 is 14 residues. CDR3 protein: CASSLTSERSAQFF. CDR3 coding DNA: TGTGCCAGCAGTTTAACTAGCGAGAGGTCAGCGCAGTTCTTC. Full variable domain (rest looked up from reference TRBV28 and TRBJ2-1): DVKVTQSSRYLVKRTGEKVFLECVQDMDHENMFWYRQDPGLGLRLIYFSYDVKMKEKGDIPEGYSVSREKKERFSLILESASTNQTSMYLCASSLTSERSAQFFGPGTRLTVL.

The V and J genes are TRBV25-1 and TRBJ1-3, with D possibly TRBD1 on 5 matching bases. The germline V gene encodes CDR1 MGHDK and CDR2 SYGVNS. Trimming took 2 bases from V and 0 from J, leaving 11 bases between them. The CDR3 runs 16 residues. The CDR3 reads CASSEKRRGSGNTIYF. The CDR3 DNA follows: TGTGCCAGCAGTGAAAAACGGAGGGGCTCTGGAAACACCATATATTTT.